This TCR beta chain originates from a study of blood T cell repertoires in COVID-19. Overall study context: In each case, the material was cDNA or gDNA derived from T cells, B-cell-depleted T cells, or PBMCs.

Assay: immunoSEQ multiplex PCR; the TCRdb copy retains only in-frame clones and omits some. The sample has over 200,000 clones, around 88% seen once. Trimming took off 3 bases at V and 6 bases at J, with 6 bases between the two ends. The CDR3 is made up of 11 amino acids. The chain links TRBV12-3 or TRBV12-4 to TRBJ2-7; D remains unclear. Specimen: PBMCs or T cells enriched from blood (not recorded which). The TCR was taken from a woman aged 40 to 49 with acute COVID-19. CDR3 coding DNA: TGTGCCAGCAGTTTGAGTTCCGAGCAGTACTTC. Protein sequence: CASSLSSEQYF.